This record looks at one T cell receptor (beta chain) sequence and its context. Sequencing used immunoSEQ multiplex PCR; TCRdb keeps in-frame clones, though not all of them. The sample shows over 50,000 clones, around 97% of them seen only once. This entry comes from a study of technical replicates of blood from several donors. The CDR3 is made up of 13 amino acids. With 0 bases clipped from V and 7 bases from J, the junction kept 6 bases outside the gene matches. In germline, CDR1 is SQVTM, CDR2 ANQGSEA. V gene TRBV29-1 combines with J gene TRBJ2-7, with 7 positions matching TRBD2. The TCR was taken from a human donor in good health. Sequencing was carried out using T cells isolated from PBMCs. CDR3: CSVEDRNSGEQYF. CDR3 in DNA: TGCAGCGTTGAAGACAGAAATAGCGGGGAGCAGTACTTC.